The 22 T cell receptor beta chains presented below share a single source sample, sequenced in a study of tumor and adjacent non-tumor tissue in lung cancer. RNA was extracted from bulk tissue without any cell sorting. Three rounds of nested PCR, following a modified ARM-PCR protocol, produced the TCRbeta library. TCRdb analysed the multiplex PCR reads with MiXCR anew, one entry per CDR3 protein. The sample contains tens of thousands of distinct CDR3 sequences, just over 65% of which appear only once. Source material: lung tumor tissue. The receptors here all came from a man aged 60 to 75 with non-small cell lung cancer.

Concerning this clonotype itself: A much larger clone lies one base from this, so it may be a read error. This rearrangement joins TRBV7-8 to TRBJ2-1; possible D gene TRBD1, 5 bases. Germline assignment: CDR1 SGHVS and CDR2 FQNEAQ. The CDR3 length is 14 residues. The CDR3 loop is CASSSQGYNNERFF. As DNA, the CDR3 is TGTGCCAGCAGCTCCCAGGGTTATAACAATGAGCGGTTCTTC. The whole variable domain, remainder taken from reference TRBV7-8 and TRBJ2-1, is GAGVSQSPRYKVAKRGQDVALRCDPISGHVSLFWYQQALGQGPEFLTYFQNEAQLDKSGLPSDRFFAERPEGSVSTLKIQRTQQEDSAVYLCASSSQGYNNERFFGPGTRLTVL.

This clonotype was recorded many times. This chain joins TRBV12-3 or TRBV12-4 and TRBJ2-5, with D unresolved. The CDR3 loop spans 16 amino acids. V dropped 7 bases and J dropped 1 base, with 19 bases sitting between them. The CDR3 is CASTKRATAVQETQYF. In DNA, the CDR3 is TGTGCCAGCACAAAAAGGGCAACGGCAGTCCAAGAGACCCAGTACTTC.

This clonotype was counted between two and nine times. This chain connects TRBV5-1 to TRBJ2-2, with D uncertain. The CDR3 is 15 amino acids. V shed 0 bases and J shed 4 bases, with 10 bases lying between them. Germline V lookup: CDR1 SGHRS, CDR2 YFSETQ. DNA for the CDR3: TGCGCCAGCAGCTTGGACCGAGTGGGCACCGGGGAGCTGTTTTTT. Its translation is CASSLDRVGTGELFF.

This clonotype was counted ten times or more. The V gene is TRBV5-1, the J gene TRBJ1-4; no definite D call. The CDR3 is 15 amino acids. Per the germline V gene, CDR1 is SGHRS and CDR2 is YFSETQ. V lost 0 bases and J 4 bases, leaving 10 bases between the germline ends. The CDR3 loop is CASSLEGRSNEKLFF. As DNA, the CDR3 is TGCGCCAGCAGCTTGGAGGGCAGGAGTAATGAAAAACTGTTTTTT.

Comments on this clonotype: This could be a read error, since a much larger clone is one nucleotide away. The chain employs TRBV28 and TRBJ1-2; the D is unclear. Germline V CDR1 and CDR2: MDHEN, SYDVKM. The CDR3 runs 12 residues. This chain's CDR3 is CASSLFRTDYNF. The CDR3, as DNA: TGTGCCAGCAGTTTATTTAGAACAGACTACAACTTC.

V usage is TRBV12-3 or TRBV12-4 and J usage is TRBJ2-1; maybe TRBD2 (6 bases). The ends were cut back, 9 bases at V and 8 bases at J, with 26 bases in the middle. The CDR3 covers 16 residues. CDR3 sequence: CASQNPGTSRSDEQFF. CDR3 nucleotides: TGTGCCAGTCAGAACCCCGGTACTAGCAGGAGTGATGAGCAGTTCTTC.

Concerning this clonotype: The junction departs from germline at one end; a sequencing error may be responsible. This sequence joins TRBV5-4 and TRBJ2-1, with D perhaps matching TRBD2 (5 bases). There are 16 residues in the CDR3. The germline CDR1 and CDR2 sequences are SGHNT and YYREEE (reference sequence). The chain's CDR3 is CASSLGSGPALRDLFF. The CDR3 DNA is TGTGCCAGCAGTTTGGGTTCTGGACCAGCGCTCCGGGATCTGTTCTTC. The entire variable domain, with the rest obtained from reference TRBV5-4 and TRBJ2-1, is as follows: ETGVTQSPTHLIKTRGQQVTLRCSSQSGHNTVSWYQQALGQGPQFIFQYYREEENGRGNFPPRFSGLQFPNYSSELNVNALELDDSALYLCASSLGSGPALRDLFFGPGTRLTVL.

Details on this clonotype: A much larger clone is a single base away; this may be a read error. The rearrangement uses TRBV20-1 and TRBJ1-3, with D unclear. Per germline, CDR1 DFQATT and CDR2 SNEGSKA (reference sequence). CDR3 length: 11 residues. In DNA, the CDR3 is TGCCGTGCGAACCGGGGAAACACCATATATTTT. Its translation is CRANRGNTIYF.

On this clonotype: At one of its ends the junction is not consistent with the germline gene, which may arise from a read error. The chain carries TRBV11-2 and TRBJ2-3, with D uncertain. In germline, CDR1 is SGHAT, CDR2 FQNNGV. The length of the CDR3 is 14 residues. CDR3 sequence reads: CASSHRTSKATQQF. In DNA, the CDR3 is TGTGCCAGCAGCCACCGGACCTCTAAGGCTACGCAGCAATTT.

This clonotype was counted between two and nine times. A clone one base away is much larger, so this may be a read error. The chain joins TRBV6-2 or TRBV6-3 to TRBJ2-1; the match to TRBD2 covers 12 bases. The CDR3 sequence is 14 residues long. The germline gives CDR1 MNHEY, CDR2 SVGEGT. CDR3 sequence: CASSSGLAGNEQLF. The CDR3 nucleotides are TGTGCCAGCAGTTCGGGACTAGCGGGTAACGAGCAGCTCTTC.

The chain carries TRBV5-4 and TRBJ1-2, with TRBD1 matching over 7 bases. The CDR3 runs 14 residues. Per the germline V gene, CDR1 is SGHNT and CDR2 is YYREEE (reference sequence). The CDR3 bases are TGTGTCGGCAGCTCGAGCAGGGGGAGCTATGGCTACACCTTC. Translated: CVGSSSRGSYGYTF.

Points on this clonotype: A junction boundary mismatches the germline segment, possibly from a read error. The V call is TRBV4-1, the J call TRBJ2-1; no firm D call. Germline lookup yields CDR1 MGHRA and CDR2 YSYEKL. The CDR3 has 15 amino acids. The CDR3 loop reads CASSQEPAAYNEQFF. CDR3 bases: TGCGCAAGCAGCCAAGAACCAGCAGCCTACAATGAGCAGTTCTTC.

The sample holds many counts of this clonotype. This chain connects TRBV28 to TRBJ2-5; D is ambiguous. V was pared by 6 bases and J by 2 bases, with 4 bases between. This CDR3 has 11 amino acids. The germline V gene has CDR1 MDHEN and CDR2 SYDVKM. For the CDR3, the DNA is TGTGCCAGCAGGGAGCAAGAGACCCAGTACTTC. Translating it yields CASREQETQYF.

This clonotype came up a few times. A much larger clone is a single base away; this may be a read error. V gene TRBV6-6 combines with J gene TRBJ2-7; D gene uncertain. Germline V gives CDR1 MNHNY, CDR2 SVGAGI (reference sequence). This CDR3 has 15 residues. CDR3 bases: TGTGTCAGCAGTTACAGATCTAGTCAGAACTACGAGCAGTACTTC. It encodes CVSSYRSSQNYEQYF.

With regard to this clonotype: No conserved phenylalanine or tryptophan ends this CDR3, so it is likely a read error. The V and J genes are TRBV6-6 and TRBJ2-7, with a weak D call TRBD1 (6 bases). With 10 bases removed from V and 0 bases from J, the gap between germline ends came to 16 bases. CDR1 and CDR2 (germline): MNHNY, SVGAGI (reference sequence). CDR3 length: 14 amino acids. CDR3 loop: CATSTGTCSYEQYL. As DNA, the CDR3 is TGTGCCACGTCGACCGGGACATGCTCCTACGAGCAGTACCTC.

The chain carries TRBV4-2 and TRBJ1-1, with D possibly TRBD1 on 6 matching bases. CDR1 and CDR2 from the germline V gene are LGHNA and YNFKEQ. The length of the CDR3 is 15 residues. Trimming shortened V by 2 bases and J by 8 bases, and 18 bases separated the two germline ends. The CDR3 nucleotides read TGTGCCAGCAGCCAACAGGGGTTTAGAAGTACCGAAGCTTTCTTT. Encoded protein: CASSQQGFRSTEAFF.

With regard to this clonotype: This may arise from a read error, as a much more abundant clone is one base away. The CDR3 loop is CAISLTGGTDTQYF. The CDR3, as DNA: TGTGCCATCAGCTTGACAGGGGGAACAGATACGCAGTATTTT. The gene calls are TRBV7-8 and TRBJ2-3; 9 bases are shared with TRBD1. The germline CDR1 and CDR2 sequences are SGHVS and FQNEAQ. This CDR3 has 14 residues.

This clonotype was seen more than once but under ten times. V usage is TRBV7-9 and J usage is TRBJ2-1; 11 bases align to TRBD2. Germline CDR1 SEHNR, CDR2 FQNEAQ (reference sequence). The V and J ends lost 4 bases and 0 bases, in that order; junction bases with no gene match: 11. The CDR3 runs to 19 residues. DNA of the CDR3: TGTGCCAGCAGCTCAACAACCGGGACTAGCGGTAGCTCCTACAATGAGCAGTTCTTC. Encoded protein: CASSSTTGTSGSSYNEQFF.

About this clonotype: A read error may produce the germline difference seen at one junction end. The chain uses TRBV11-3 and TRBJ2-6; tentatively, D is TRBD2 (7 bases). Germline-derived CDR1 and CDR2 are SGHNT and YENEEA. The CDR3 is 19 residues long. The CDR3 sequence is CARSLENLGGGSGANVLTF. The CDR3 coding sequence is TGTGCCAGAAGCTTAGAGAATTTAGGGGGGGGCTCTGGGGCCAACGTCCTGACTTTC.

Of note for this clonotype: Just one base apart from a much larger clone, this may be a read error. V gene TRBV28 combines with J gene TRBJ2-1; D possibly corresponds to TRBD1 (8 bases). Germline lookup yields CDR1 MDHEN and CDR2 SYDVKM. The CDR3 runs 14 residues. The CDR3 loop reads CVSQGAGEINEQFF. Here the CDR3 DNA reads TGTGTCAGCCAGGGGGCGGGAGAGATCAATGAGCAGTTCTTC.

On this clonotype itself: One end of the junction does not line up with germline, which may come from a read error. This chain uses TRBV29-1 with TRBJ2-2; tentative D call: TRBD1 (6 bases). This CDR3 region has 13 residues. Germline CDR1 is SQVTM and CDR2 is ANQGSEA. Here the CDR3 DNA reads TGCAGCGCGGACAGAGGGAACACCTGGGAGCTGTTTTTT. Protein: CSADRGNTWELFF.

Worth noting for this clonotype: The junction shows a germline mismatch at one end, possibly a read error. The chain joins TRBV18 to TRBJ2-2; D possibly corresponds to TRBD2 (5 bases). This CDR3 contains 16 residues. CDR1 and CDR2 (germline): KGHSH, LQKENI. CDR3 nucleotides: TGTGCCGGCTCACCTCGGGGTTCCGCCGTCACCGGGGAGCTGTTTTTT. As protein: CAGSPRGSAVTGELFF.